This entry lists 21 T cell receptor beta chains sequenced from one sample in a study of PD-1 blockade in mismatch repair-deficient tumors. This table comes from immunoSEQ multiplex PCR, and its TCRdb copy is limited to in-frame clones, with some not included. Counted here are 100,000 to 150,000 clones, around 87% occurring once; the ten biggest clones make up roughly 12%. The material sequenced was peripheral blood, taken 44 weeks after starting pembrolizumab. The receptors were gathered from an adult with mismatch repair-deficient cancer.

CDR3 loop: CASSPPAGQGYNEQFF. The CDR3 DNA reads TGTGCCAGCTCACCACCAGCAGGACAGGGCTACAATGAGCAGTTCTTC. The chain links TRBV18 to TRBJ2-1; 8 bases map to TRBD1. V shed 0 bases, J shed 3 bases, and the junction held 4 bases outside the gene matches. This CDR3 contains 16 residues. Looked up from germline, CDR1 is KGHSH and CDR2 is LQKENI.

A single count supports this clone. The V call is TRBV11-2, the J call TRBJ2-2; no firm D call. This CDR3 comprises 11 residues. The germline CDR1 and CDR2 sequences are SGHAT and FQNNGV. V dropped 5 bases and J dropped 7 bases, with 5 bases sitting between them. CDR3 DNA sequence: TGTGCCAGCAGCCGGCTCGGGGAGCTGTTTTTT. This gives the protein CASSRLGELFF.

The V gene is TRBV5-1, the J gene TRBJ2-7; 8 bases fit TRBD1. V lost 4 bases to trimming and J lost 2 bases; unmatched junction nucleotides: 8. The CDR3 totals 15 residues. Germline V gene lookup returns CDR1 SGHRS and CDR2 YFSETQ. The CDR3 DNA reads TGCGCCAGCAGCGAAGGACAGGGACAGACCTACGAGCAGTACTTC. Amino acids: CASSEGQGQTYEQYF.

The chain joins TRBV27 to TRBJ2-3, with D tentatively TRBD2 (6 bases). Trimming left V 3 bases short and J 0 bases short, with 22 bases between. This CDR3 is built from 19 residues. Germline CDR1 and CDR2: MNHEY and SMNVEV (reference sequence). In DNA, the CDR3 is TGTGCCAGCAGTTTCTCTAATAGTCGACTAGTCCTCAGCACAGATACGCAGTATTTT. Protein product: CASSFSNSRLVLSTDTQYF.

This chain links TRBV2 with TRBJ2-7; weak D call: TRBD2 (5 bases). Per the germline V gene, CDR1 is SNHLY and CDR2 is FYNNEI. V lost 4 bases and J lost 9, with 19 bases in between. The CDR3 loop spans 14 amino acids. In DNA, the CDR3 is TGTGCCAGCAGTGTGGGAGCGATAGGGTTGGGGCAGTACTTC. It codes for CASSVGAIGLGQYF. Full variable domain (remainder filled in from reference TRBV2 and TRBJ2-7): EPEVTQTPSHQVTQMGQEVILRCVPISNHLYFYWYRQILGQKVEFLVSFYNNEISEKSEIFDDQFSVERPDGSNFTLKIRSTKLEDSAMYFCASSVGAIGLGQYFGPGTRLTVT.

This sequence joins TRBV4-3 and TRBJ2-7; TRBD1 aligns across 7 bases. Germline CDR1 LGHNA, CDR2 YSLEER. There are 15 residues in the CDR3. The V gene end was trimmed by 0 bases and the J gene end by 2 bases; junction bases not matched to a gene: 4. The CDR3 DNA reads as TGCGCCAGCAGCCAAGACGCAGGGGGTGCCTACGAGCAGTACTTC. Residues: CASSQDAGGAYEQYF.

This clone was detected only a few times. The chain uses TRBV2 and TRBJ2-7; tentative D call: TRBD1 (6 bases). From germline, CDR1 is SNHLY and CDR2 FYNNEI. This CDR3 has 12 amino acids. V was cut by 6 bases and J by 6 bases, with 12 bases left in between. The CDR3 nucleotides read TGTGCCAGCAGCTGGACAGTGGGCGAGCAGTACTTC. Amino acid sequence: CASSWTVGEQYF.

The V and J genes are TRBV7-9 and TRBJ2-1; 15 bases agree with TRBD2. After removal of 5 bases from V and 10 bases from J, the junction contained 6 bases not matched to a gene. CDR1 and CDR2 (germline): SEHNR, FQNEAQ (reference sequence). This CDR3 has 15 amino acids. The CDR3 region is CASSPGLAGGEEQFF. The CDR3 nucleotides read TGTGCCAGCAGCCCGGGACTAGCGGGAGGTGAAGAGCAGTTCTTC.

The rearrangement joins TRBV6-6 to TRBJ2-7, with 11 positions matching TRBD2. Trimming took 6 bases from V and 5 from J; bases not matched to a gene: 6. The CDR3 totals 14 residues. The V gene's germline CDR1 is MNHNY and CDR2 SVGAGI (reference sequence). CDR3 nucleotides: TGTGCCAGCAGGACTAGCGGGAAATGGAACGAGCAGTACTTC. It translates to CASRTSGKWNEQYF.

The gene calls are TRBV6-6 and TRBJ2-5; D is uncertain. The V gene lost 4 bases and the J gene lost 5 bases, with 5 bases spanning the gap. This CDR3 comprises 11 residues. CDR1 is MNHNY and CDR2 is SVGAGI in the germline V gene (reference sequence). This CDR3 is CASSSAETQYF. The CDR3, as DNA: TGTGCCAGCAGTTCCGCCGAGACCCAGTACTTC.

The chain employs TRBV30 and TRBJ2-3; 7 bases are a match to TRBD2. Germline values: CDR1 GTSNPN, CDR2 SVGIG (reference sequence). This CDR3 has 14 residues. With 0 bases clipped from V and 4 bases from J, the junction kept 4 bases outside the gene matches. CDR3 region: CAWSVGLAADTQYF. CDR3 nucleotide sequence: TGTGCCTGGAGTGTAGGGCTAGCGGCAGATACGCAGTATTTT.

The chain joins TRBV19 to TRBJ1-4, with 9 bases aligning to TRBD1. Germline V CDR1 and CDR2: LNHDA, SQIVND (reference sequence). V shed 3 bases and J 8 bases; nucleotides not matched to a gene: 4. CDR3 length equals 14 residues. CDR3 sequence (DNA): TGTGCCAGTAGTATGTGGGACAGGGCCGAAAAACTGTTTTTT. As protein: CASSMWDRAEKLFF.

The rearrangement links TRBV28 to TRBJ2-7; 10 positions match TRBD2. This CDR3 is built from 20 residues. CDR1 and CDR2 (germline): MDHEN, SYDVKM. The V and J ends lost 3 bases and 1 base, in that order; junction bases with no gene match: 18. The CDR3 spells CASSFPRTGWLAGDSYEQYF. As DNA, the CDR3 is TGTGCCAGCAGTTTCCCACGGACAGGGTGGCTAGCGGGAGATTCCTACGAGCAGTACTTC.

This chain connects TRBV18 to TRBJ2-1; 12 bases line up with TRBD2. J was trimmed by 3 bases and V by 5 bases; bases with no gene match: 8. CDR3 length: 17 amino acids. Germline assignment: CDR1 KGHSH and CDR2 LQKENI. This CDR3 reads CASSELAGGQSYNEQFF. As DNA, the CDR3 is TGTGCCAGCTCAGAACTAGCGGGAGGACAGAGCTACAATGAGCAGTTCTTC.

The genes are TRBV19 and TRBJ2-1; 7 bases agree with TRBD2. Germline loops: CDR1 LNHDA, CDR2 SQIVND (reference sequence). With V trimmed by 4 bases and J by 7 bases, 10 bases remained unmatched. The CDR3 has 15 residues. CDR3 in amino acids: CASSTGLVSWNEQFF. In DNA form, the CDR3 reads TGTGCCAGTAGTACCGGACTAGTTTCGTGGAATGAGCAGTTCTTC.

V gene TRBV10-1 combines with J gene TRBJ2-7; D might be TRBD2 (6 bases). Germline V gene data show CDR1 as WNHNN and CDR2 as SYGVQD (reference sequence). Trimming removed 3 bases at V and 7 bases at J, with 22 bases between. This CDR3 is 16 amino acids long. CDR3 region: CASSDGPGLKPEEQYF. The CDR3 DNA reads TGCGCCAGCAGTGATGGGCCGGGACTGAAACCTGAAGAGCAGTACTTC.

The chain joins TRBV27 to TRBJ2-5; D is undetermined. Trimming stripped 5 bases from V and 1 base from J, with 11 bases between. This CDR3 has 14 residues. The germline V gene encodes CDR1 MNHEY and CDR2 SMNVEV (reference sequence). The CDR3 here is CASSAAETQETQYF. In DNA form, the CDR3 reads TGTGCCAGCAGTGCTGCCGAGACCCAAGAGACCCAGTACTTC.

The J gene is TRBJ1-1, the V gene TRBV15, with D possibly matching TRBD1 (6 bases). The CDR3 is made up of 13 amino acids. V gave up 0 bases and J gave up 8 bases, with 10 bases separating them. In germline, CDR1 is LNHNV, CDR2 YYDKDF (reference sequence). The CDR3 sequence is CATSREGGTEAFF. Here the CDR3 DNA reads TGTGCCACCAGCAGAGAGGGTGGGACAGAAGCTTTCTTT.

In this sample, this clone turned up a few times. The chain combines TRBV27 with TRBJ2-7, with TRBD2 matching 7 bases. Trimming removed 2 bases from V and 3 bases from J; junction bases left unmatched: 4. This CDR3 is built from 14 residues. CDR1 and CDR2 from the germline V gene are MNHEY and SMNVEV (reference sequence). The CDR3 bases are TGTGCCAGCAGTTTAGCGGGAGTGTACTACGAGCAGTACTTC. It yields the protein CASSLAGVYYEQYF.

This sequence joins TRBV6-1 and TRBJ1-2, with a weak D call TRBD1 (5 bases). The CDR3 is made up of 14 amino acids. Germline-derived CDR1 and CDR2 are MNHNS and SASEGT. V was shortened by 8 bases and J by 0 bases, with 13 bases between the two germline ends. Here the CDR3 reads CASGRGTTNYGYTF. The CDR3 coding sequence is TGTGCCAGCGGTCGGGGGACCACTAACTATGGCTACACCTTC.

The chain recombines TRBV28 with TRBJ2-3, with 12 bases aligning to TRBD2. Germline trimming cut 6 bases from V and 10 bases from J; bases unmatched to any gene: 2. This CDR3 has 12 amino acids. Germline lookup yields CDR1 MDHEN and CDR2 SYDVKM. The CDR3 DNA is TGTGCCAGCAGGACTAGCGGGAGAGCGCAGTATTTT. It translates to CASRTSGRAQYF. Drawing the rest from reference TRBV28 and TRBJ2-3, the complete variable domain is DVKVTQSSRYLVKRTGEKVFLECVQDMDHENMFWYRQDPGLGLRLIYFSYDVKMKEKGDIPEGYSVSREKKERFSLILESASTNQTSMYLCASRTSGRAQYFGPGTRLTVL.